This TCR beta chain is from a study of graft-versus-host responses after intestinal transplantation. TCRdb keeps only in-frame clones here, not all; method: immunoSEQ multiplex PCR. Of under 100,000 clones in the sample, 75% to 95% were seen once. This CDR3 is built from 11 residues. The V gene's germline CDR1 is MNHEY and CDR2 SVGAGI. J gave up 5 bases and V 6 bases, and 0 bases lay outside the gene matches. The TCR was taken from a human patient who received an intestinal transplant, so some T cells may come from the graft donor. The rearrangement links TRBV6-5 to TRBJ1-2; 7 positions match TRBD1. The material sequenced was PBMCs, taken roughly 68 weeks after intestinal transplant. As DNA, the CDR3 is TGTGCCAGCAGACAGGGGTATGGCTACACCTTC. Its protein product is CASRQGYGYTF.